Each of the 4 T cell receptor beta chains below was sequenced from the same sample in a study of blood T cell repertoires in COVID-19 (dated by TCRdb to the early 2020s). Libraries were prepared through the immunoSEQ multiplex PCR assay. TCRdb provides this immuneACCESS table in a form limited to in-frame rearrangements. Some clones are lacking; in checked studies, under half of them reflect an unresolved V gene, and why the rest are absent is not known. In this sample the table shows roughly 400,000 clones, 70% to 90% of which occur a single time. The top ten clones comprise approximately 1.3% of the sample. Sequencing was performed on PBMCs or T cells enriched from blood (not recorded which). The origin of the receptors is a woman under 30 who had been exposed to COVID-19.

The CDR3 DNA reads as TGTGCCAGCAGCTTAGCCGGACAGGGCAATGAGCAGTTCTTC. Translating gives CASSLAGQGNEQFF. The chain employs TRBV11-2 and TRBJ2-1, with 8 bases lining up with TRBD1. Germline-derived CDR1 and CDR2 are SGHAT and FQNNGV. The trim removed 1 base at V and 6 bases at J, leaving 2 bases unmatched. The CDR3 loop spans 14 amino acids.

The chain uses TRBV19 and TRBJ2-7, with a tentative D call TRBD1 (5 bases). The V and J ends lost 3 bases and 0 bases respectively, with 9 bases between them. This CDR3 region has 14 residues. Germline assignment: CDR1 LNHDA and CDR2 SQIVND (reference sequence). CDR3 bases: TGTGCCAGTAGTATGCGACAGAGCTCCTACGAGCAGTACTTC. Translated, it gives CASSMRQSSYEQYF.

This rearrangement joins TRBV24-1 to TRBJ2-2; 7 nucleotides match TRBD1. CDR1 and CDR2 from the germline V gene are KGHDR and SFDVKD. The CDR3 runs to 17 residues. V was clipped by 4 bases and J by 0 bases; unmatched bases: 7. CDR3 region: CATSDLQTGTNTGELFF. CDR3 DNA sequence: TGTGCCACCAGTGACCTACAGACAGGGACGAACACCGGGGAGCTGTTTTTT.

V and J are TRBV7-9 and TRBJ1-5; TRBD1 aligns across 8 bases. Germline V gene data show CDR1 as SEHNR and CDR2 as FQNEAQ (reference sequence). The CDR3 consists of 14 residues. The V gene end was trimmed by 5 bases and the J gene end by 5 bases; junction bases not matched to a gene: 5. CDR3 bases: TGTGCCAGCAGCCGGACAGGGATCGATCAGCCCCAGCATTTT. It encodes CASSRTGIDQPQHF.